The 21 T cell receptor beta chains given below trace back to one sample, sequenced in a study of blood T cell repertoires in COVID-19. Assay: immunoSEQ multiplex PCR; the TCRdb copy retains only in-frame clones and omits some. The data show about 67,000 clones, roughly 89% seen once. Sequencing was performed on peripheral blood. Receptor source: an elderly woman with acute or convalescent COVID-19.

The V and J genes are TRBV6-5 and TRBJ2-6; D not resolved. V gave up 8 bases and J gave up 1 base, with 9 bases separating them. The CDR3 extends over 14 amino acids. The germline V gene has CDR1 MNHEY and CDR2 SVGAGI. CDR3 loop: CASRLGSGANVLTF. For the CDR3, the DNA is TGTGCCAGCCGTCTCGGTTCTGGGGCCAACGTCCTGACTTTC.

The J gene is TRBJ2-1, the V gene TRBV9; 7 bases match TRBD2. CDR3 length: 17 amino acids. From germline, CDR1 is SGDLS and CDR2 YYNGEE. Trimming took 3 bases from V and 4 from J; bases not matched to a gene: 13. The CDR3 coding sequence is TGTGCCAGCAGCGCGGAGAGCGGGGATAATACTTACAATGAGCAGTTCTTC. Its translation is CASSAESGDNTYNEQFF. The whole variable domain, remainder taken from reference TRBV9 and TRBJ2-1, is DSGVTQTPKHLITATGQRVTLRCSPRSGDLSVYWYQQSLDQGLQFLIQYYNGEERAKGNILERFSAQQFPDLHSELNLSSLELGDSALYFCASSAESGDNTYNEQFFGPGTRLTVL.

This clone turned up a few times. The genes are TRBV5-4 and TRBJ1-3, with 7 bases fitting TRBD1. The germline CDR1 and CDR2 sequences are SGHNT and YYREEE (reference sequence). The CDR3 covers 15 residues. V was clipped by 3 bases and J by 3 bases; unmatched bases: 6. The CDR3 sequence is CASSSTGDSGNTIYF. The DNA for the CDR3 is TGTGCCAGCAGCTCTACAGGGGATAGTGGAAACACCATATATTTT. Full variable domain (rest looked up from reference TRBV5-4 and TRBJ1-3): ETGVTQSPTHLIKTRGQQVTLRCSSQSGHNTVSWYQQALGQGPQFIFQYYREEENGRGNFPPRFSGLQFPNYSSELNVNALELDDSALYLCASSSTGDSGNTIYFGEGSWLTVV.

This chain connects TRBV19 to TRBJ2-2; 7 bases agree with TRBD2. This CDR3 region has 17 residues. Looked up from germline, CDR1 is LNHDA and CDR2 is SQIVND (reference sequence). V gave up 3 bases and J gave up 2 bases; unmatched junction bases: 9. The CDR3 loop is CASSMHRGSVNTGELFF. CDR3 DNA: TGTGCCAGTAGTATGCACCGCGGGAGCGTAAACACCGGGGAGCTGTTTTTT.

The rearrangement links TRBV5-1 to TRBJ2-7; possibly TRBD1 for D (6 bases). Trimming took 0 bases from V and 0 from J, leaving 13 bases between them. The CDR3 extends over 16 amino acids. Germline V CDR1 and CDR2: SGHRS, YFSETQ. The CDR3 here is CASSLATGPSSYEQYF. DNA for the CDR3: TGCGCCAGCAGCTTGGCAACAGGGCCGAGCTCCTACGAGCAGTACTTC.

The chain couples TRBV27 to TRBJ2-7, with a tentative D call TRBD2 (7 bases). Trimming removed 2 bases from V and 6 bases from J, with 11 bases in between. CDR1 is MNHEY, CDR2 SMNVEV, per germline (reference sequence). The CDR3 extends over 13 amino acids. CDR3 amino acids: CASSLGQRGEQYF. CDR3 nucleotides: TGTGCCAGCAGTTTAGGACAGCGGGGCGAGCAGTACTTC.

Here the CDR3 DNA reads TGTGCCAGTAGCCAGACAGGGGCCAGTTACGATGAGCAGTTCTTC. Protein sequence: CASSQTGASYDEQFF. The genes are TRBV19 and TRBJ2-1, with 8 bases fitting TRBD1. Per the germline V gene, CDR1 is LNHDA and CDR2 is SQIVND (reference sequence). Trimming took 6 bases from V and 8 from J; bases not matched to a gene: 12. The CDR3 contains 15 residues.

CDR3 sequence reads: CACRWGRANYGYTF. The CDR3 region has the DNA TGTGCCTGCCGTTGGGGCAGGGCAAACTATGGCTACACCTTC. The chain has TRBV28 and TRBJ1-2; D perhaps matches TRBD1 (5 bases). The CDR3 totals 14 residues. CDR1 is MDHEN and CDR2 is SYDVKM in the germline V gene. Trimming left V 11 bases short and J 2 bases short, with 18 bases between.

This chain links TRBV9 with TRBJ2-5; possible D gene TRBD2, 5 bases. The CDR3 has 13 residues. Trimming removed 0 bases at V and 7 bases at J, with 10 bases between. Germline assignment: CDR1 SGDLS and CDR2 YYNGEE. The CDR3, as DNA: TGTGCCAGCAGCGTAGCTACCCGGGGGACCCAGTACTTC. It encodes CASSVATRGTQYF.

The J gene is TRBJ2-1, the V gene TRBV5-4; TRBD2 aligns across 12 bases. The CDR3 runs to 13 residues. CDR1 and CDR2 (germline): SGHNT, YYREEE (reference sequence). V dropped 7 bases and J dropped 9; count of bases not matched to a gene: 5. CDR3 nucleotides: TGTGCCAGCCTTCTAGCGGGAGGGTCTGAGCAGTTCTTC. Translation: CASLLAGGSEQFF. The whole variable domain, remainder taken from reference TRBV5-4 and TRBJ2-1, is ETGVTQSPTHLIKTRGQQVTLRCSSQSGHNTVSWYQQALGQGPQFIFQYYREEENGRGNFPPRFSGLQFPNYSSELNVNALELDDSALYLCASLLAGGSEQFFGPGTRLTVL.

The V call is TRBV5-1, the J call TRBJ2-3; D possibly corresponds to TRBD2 (5 bases). Trimming removed 0 bases from V and 3 bases from J, with 8 bases in between. CDR3 size: 14 residues. Germline V gives CDR1 SGHRS, CDR2 YFSETQ. The CDR3 DNA sequence: TGCGCCAGCAGCTTGGACCCGGGAACAGATACGCAGTATTTT. Amino acids: CASSLDPGTDTQYF.

This chain uses TRBV5-6 with TRBJ2-5, with D possibly TRBD2 on 6 matching bases. Germline V lookup: CDR1 SGHDT, CDR2 YYEEEE. The CDR3 length is 16 residues. The germline V and J ends were trimmed by 3 bases and 5 bases, with 20 bases remaining between them. The CDR3 DNA sequence: TGTGCCAGCAGCTGGGGCGGGGCGGTAGGGTCGGAGACCCAGTACTTC. Residues: CASSWGGAVGSETQYF.

The chain couples TRBV3-1 (or the pseudogene TRBV3-2) to TRBJ2-1, with 7 bases fitting TRBD2. In germline, CDR1 is LGHDT, CDR2 YNNKEL (reference sequence). The CDR3 runs to 15 residues. With 3 bases clipped from V and 1 base from J, the junction kept 3 bases outside the gene matches. DNA for the CDR3: TGTGCCAGCAGCCACTCGGGAGGATCCTACAATGAGCAGTTCTTC. Translated: CASSHSGGSYNEQFF.

The chain combines TRBV6-5 with TRBJ2-7; D gene ambiguous. Germline assignment: CDR1 MNHEY and CDR2 SVGAGI. V dropped 5 bases and J dropped 6 bases, with 11 bases sitting between them. This CDR3 has 12 residues. The CDR3 loop is CASSLSSPEQYF. CDR3 nucleotide sequence: TGTGCCAGCAGTCTGAGTAGTCCCGAGCAGTACTTC.

As to this clone: One end of the junction is discordant with germline, which a read error may explain. V and J are TRBV19 and TRBJ1-3, with TRBD1 matching 7 bases. CDR3 size: 11 residues. CDR1 and CDR2 from the germline V gene are LNHDA and SQIVND (reference sequence). CDR3 in amino acids: CGTVSGNTIYF. The CDR3 DNA follows: TGCGGGACAGTCTCTGGAAACACCATATATTTT.

The chain uses TRBV2 and TRBJ2-1; D perhaps matches TRBD2 (5 bases). This CDR3 is built from 15 residues. Per the germline V gene, CDR1 is SNHLY and CDR2 is FYNNEI. Between the trimmed V and J ends, which lost 2 bases and 12 bases, there was a span of 20 bases. CDR3 coding DNA: TGTGCCAGCAGTGAACGAGCGGATGCCTCCGTGGGGCAGTTCTTC. This sequence encodes CASSERADASVGQFF.

In DNA, the CDR3 is TGTGCCAGTTCTTCCCCCCTGAACACCGGGGAGCTGTTTTTT. Its translation: CASSSPLNTGELFF. V gene TRBV19 combines with J gene TRBJ2-2, with D hard to call. The CDR3 sequence is 14 residues long. The V gene's germline CDR1 is LNHDA and CDR2 SQIVND (reference sequence). Trimming cost V 8 bases and J 1 base, with 11 bases left between them.

The genes are TRBV7-2 and TRBJ2-7, with 12 nucleotides matching TRBD2. The junction had 4 bases not matched to a gene; V was cut back by 4 bases and J by 3 bases. The CDR3 covers 15 residues. CDR1 and CDR2 (germline): SGHTA, FQGNSA. CDR3 in amino acids: CASSSRTSGNYEQYF. The DNA for the CDR3 is TGTGCCAGCAGCTCCCGGACTAGCGGGAACTACGAGCAGTACTTC.

This chain uses TRBV28 with TRBJ1-2; 9 bases are a match to TRBD1. This CDR3 region has 15 residues. The germline gives CDR1 MDHEN, CDR2 SYDVKM. V was pared by 6 bases and J by 6 bases, with 11 bases of the junction left unmatched. CDR3 loop: CASSPGTGIVDGYTF. The DNA for the CDR3 is TGTGCCAGCAGCCCCGGGACAGGGATTGTCGATGGCTACACCTTC.

The chain combines TRBV18 with TRBJ1-2; 7 positions match TRBD1. This CDR3 has 15 residues. CDR1 is KGHSH, CDR2 LQKENI, per germline. The ends lost 0 bases at V and 8 bases at J; junction bases unmatched: 9. In DNA, the CDR3 is TGTGCCAGCTCACCACCTCCGACAGGGCGGAGCGGCTACACCTTC. Protein: CASSPPPTGRSGYTF.

V usage is TRBV29-1 and J usage is TRBJ1-2; 7 nucleotides align to TRBD1. The CDR3 totals 13 residues. Germline trimming cut 6 bases from V and 8 bases from J; bases unmatched to any gene: 12. Per the germline V gene, CDR1 is SQVTM and CDR2 is ANQGSEA. CDR3 in amino acids: CSVVITGVDGYTF. The CDR3 DNA is TGCAGCGTGGTGATAACAGGGGTGGACGGCTACACCTTC.